This T cell receptor beta chain is drawn from a study of spatial heterogeneity in lung cancer. Overall study context: Alpha-chain detections were consistently fewer than beta-chain detections among the sequences.

With 4 bases removed from V and 6 bases from J, the gap between germline ends came to 13 bases. Germline-derived CDR1 and CDR2 are LGHNA and YSLEER. The CDR3 spans 13 residues. Each CDR3 protein gets one entry after TCRdb re-called the 5' RACE reads with MiXCR. The data hold about 10,000 distinct CDR3 sequences, with less than 7% observed a single time. The sample holds a few counts of this clonotype. Time point defined: sample taken at primary tumor resection. In each case, whole RNA from tumor, nontumor lung or frozen PBMC was sequenced unsorted. Sequenced here: normal lung tissue next to the tumor, sampled at surgery. This clonotype was obtained from a male donor with early-stage non-small cell lung cancer. The rearrangement links TRBV4-3 to TRBJ2-7; the D gene is possibly TRBD1 (7 bases). CDR3 amino acids: CASSPYRGGEQYF. CDR3 nucleotide sequence: TGCGCCAGCAGCCCGTACAGGGGAGGCGAGCAGTACTTC.